This T cell receptor beta chain was recovered during a study of blood T cells in healthy people across ages. Study-level points and caveats: Strong correlation existed between TCR beta diversity and naive T cell percentage.

A remark on this clonotype: No antigen is known for it.

Using a J-beta primer mix together with a sample-barcoded 5' primer, a second PCR was run for about 7 to 12 cycles. TCRdb fed the 5' RACE reads into MiXCR, producing one record per CDR3 protein. Of about 1.8 million distinct CDR3 sequences listed, roughly 50% are singletons. Researchers report isolating at least 6 million PBMCs per sample. Sequencing was done on a sample of blood. The receptor comes from a woman aged 40 to 50 in good health.

The CDR3 DNA is TGTGCCAGCAGCCAAGAGGGGACCCTCACAGATACGCAGTATTTT. This codes for CASSQEGTLTDTQYF. The chain joins TRBV4-2 to TRBJ2-3; D could derive from TRBD1 or TRBD2 (5 bases each). Trimming stripped 0 bases from V and 2 bases from J, with 9 bases between. Germline CDR1 and CDR2: LGHNA and YNFKEQ. The CDR3 is 15 residues long.